The 3 T cell receptor beta chains below all came from one sample that was sequenced in a study of Graves' ophthalmopathy and Graves' hyperthyroidism. Amplified TCR beta CDR3 regions were obtained using RNA transcripts as template. Second-round multiplex PCR came after a first-round RT-PCR that employed HTBI primers. A single record per CDR3 protein comes from TCRdb applying MiXCR to the multiplex PCR reads. The sample includes roughly 700,000 distinct CDR3 sequences, about 44% of them seen just once. Sequences were obtained from peripheral blood. The source is an adult man with Graves' ophthalmopathy.

A remark on this clonotype: A much bigger clone sits one base away, suggesting this may be a read error. The chain uses TRBV9 and TRBJ1-6; no reliable D call. CDR3 length: 13 residues. The V and J ends lost 4 bases and 14 bases respectively, with 16 bases between them. CDR1 SGDLS and CDR2 YYNGEE come from the germline V gene. CDR3 DNA: TGTGCCAGCAGCCCGTCGGCAGGAGCATCCCTCCACTTT. Protein sequence: CASSPSAGASLHF.

A few counts support this clonotype. The V gene is TRBV2, the J gene TRBJ2-7; D is tentatively TRBD1 or TRBD2 (6 bases each). CDR1 and CDR2 (germline): SNHLY, FYNNEI. V lost 11 bases and J 4 bases, leaving 18 bases between the germline ends. This CDR3 contains 13 residues. Here the CDR3 reads CAWSVTGAYEQYF. The DNA for the CDR3 is TGTGCCTGGAGTGTAACGGGGGCTTACGAGCAGTACTTC.

The V call is TRBV25-1, the J call TRBJ1-1; D not certain. The V gene's germline CDR1 is MGHDK and CDR2 SYGVNS. Deletions cut 5 bases from V and 0 bases from J, with 10 bases between. This CDR3 has 14 residues. The CDR3, as DNA: TGTGCCAGCAGTTCAAATTTTATGAACACTGAAGCTTTCTTT. Amino acids: CASSSNFMNTEAFF.